These 9 T cell receptor beta chains were sequenced from one sample in a study of PD-1 blockade in classical Hodgkin lymphoma. This sample's time point: newly diagnosed, previously untreated cHL patient sample. Some clones are missing from TCRdb's copy, which holds only in-frame ones; the method was immunoSEQ multiplex PCR. Of about 47,000 clones in the sample, approximately 91% were seen once. Sequencing was done on a sample of peripheral blood mononuclear cells (PBMCs). The receptors derive from a human donor with classical Hodgkin lymphoma.

This chain uses TRBV28 with TRBJ2-5, with D possibly matching TRBD2 (6 bases). V lost 3 bases to trimming and J lost 3 bases, with 8 bases between them. Germline V gene lookup returns CDR1 MDHEN and CDR2 SYDVKM. The CDR3 length is 13 residues. The CDR3 sequence is CASSLSGEETQYF. The CDR3 nucleotides are TGTGCCAGCAGTTTGTCGGGAGAAGAGACCCAGTACTTC.

The chain has TRBV27 and TRBJ2-1; 7 bases are shared with TRBD2. The CDR3 consists of 14 residues. CDR1 and CDR2 from the germline V gene are MNHEY and SMNVEV (reference sequence). With 2 bases clipped from V and 9 bases from J, the junction kept 7 bases outside the gene matches. The CDR3 DNA follows: TGTGCCAGCAGTTTAGTGACTAGCAAGGTTGAGCAGTTCTTC. Protein: CASSLVTSKVEQFF.

This sequence joins TRBV6-6 and TRBJ1-5, with a weak D call TRBD1 (5 bases). CDR1 and CDR2 (germline): MNHNY, SVGAGI (reference sequence). The CDR3 sequence is 16 residues long. Trimming shortened V by 7 bases and J by 0 bases, and 16 bases separated the two germline ends. The CDR3 sequence: CASTEVGGYSNQPQHF. The CDR3 DNA follows: TGTGCCAGCACCGAAGTGGGGGGTTATAGCAATCAGCCCCAGCATTTT.

This sequence joins TRBV11-3 and TRBJ2-3; D may be TRBD2 (5 bases). The CDR3 is 15 residues long. The ends were cut back, 5 bases at V and 4 bases at J, with 16 bases in the middle. CDR1 and CDR2 (germline): SGHNT, YENEEA. In nucleotides, the CDR3 is TGTGCCAGCAGCCCCCTAGCAGGAGCGGCAGATACGCAGTATTTT. Translated: CASSPLAGAADTQYF.

V is TRBV6-1 and J is TRBJ1-5, with D possibly being TRBD1 (5 bases). The CDR3 is made up of 14 amino acids. Trimming shortened V by 7 bases and J by 1 base, and 11 bases separated the two germline ends. Looked up from germline, CDR1 is MNHNS and CDR2 is SASEGT. Written as DNA, the CDR3 is TGTGCCAGCACTAGAGACAGAAGCAATCAGCCCCAGCATTTT. This encodes CASTRDRSNQPQHF.

The V call is TRBV6-5, the J call TRBJ1-1, with 10 bases aligning to TRBD1. The CDR3 runs 16 residues. The V gene's germline CDR1 is MNHEY and CDR2 SVGAGI. The ends lost 2 bases at V and 1 base at J; junction bases unmatched: 4. The CDR3 DNA follows: TGTGCCAGCAGTTACGGGGACAGGGGCGCGAACACTGAAGCTTTCTTT. Its translation is CASSYGDRGANTEAFF.

V and J are TRBV5-1 and TRBJ1-1; 7 bases map to TRBD1. Germline CDR1 SGHRS, CDR2 YFSETQ. The CDR3 runs 16 residues. V lost 4 bases to trimming and J lost 1 base; unmatched junction nucleotides: 10. Here the CDR3 reads CASSPQVGQANTEAFF. In DNA, the CDR3 is TGCGCCAGCAGCCCCCAAGTCGGACAGGCGAACACTGAAGCTTTCTTT.

The V and J genes are TRBV21-1 and TRBJ1-1. TRBV21-1 is a recognized pseudogene. The CDR3 spans 12 residues. The CDR3 loop is CASSMRNTEAFF. The CDR3 coding sequence is TGTGCCAGCAGCATGAGGAACACTGAAGCTTTCTTT.

The rearrangement joins TRBV7-9 to TRBJ2-5; 9 bases are a match to TRBD1. After removal of 5 bases from V and 5 bases from J, the junction contained 6 bases not matched to a gene. CDR1 is SEHNR, CDR2 FQNEAQ, per germline (reference sequence). The CDR3 contains 14 residues. This chain's CDR3 is CASSLTDRGETQYF. In DNA, the CDR3 is TGTGCCAGCAGCCTTACAGACAGGGGGGAGACCCAGTACTTC.